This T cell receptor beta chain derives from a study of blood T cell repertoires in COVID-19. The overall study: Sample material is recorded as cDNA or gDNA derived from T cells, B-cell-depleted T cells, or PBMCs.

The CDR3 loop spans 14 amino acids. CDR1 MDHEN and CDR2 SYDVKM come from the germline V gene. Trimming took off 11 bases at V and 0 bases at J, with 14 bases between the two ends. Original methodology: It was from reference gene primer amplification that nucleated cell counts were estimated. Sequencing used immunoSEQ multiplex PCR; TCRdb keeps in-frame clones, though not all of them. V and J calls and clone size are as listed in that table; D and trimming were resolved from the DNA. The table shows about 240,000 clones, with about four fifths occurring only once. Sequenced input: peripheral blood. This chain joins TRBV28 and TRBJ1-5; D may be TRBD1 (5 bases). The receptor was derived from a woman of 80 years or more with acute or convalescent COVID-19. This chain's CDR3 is CAGSQGYSNQPQHF. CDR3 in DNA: TGTGCCGGATCCCAGGGTTATAGCAATCAGCCCCAGCATTTT.